This is a list of T cell receptor beta chains from one sample in a study of blood T cell repertoires in COVID-19. The method was immunoSEQ multiplex PCR; TCRdb's version includes in-frame clones alone and lacks a portion of them. The table lists about 140,000 clones, 85% to 90% of them singletons. The sample consisted of peripheral blood. All receptors derive from a woman aged 55-70 years with acute or convalescent COVID-19. Both conserved end residues are part of each CDR3. D genes are given only for firm matches. A row's size may be missing; if present it is once, few, many or a size class.

TRBJ1-2 | TRBV3-1/TRBV3-2 | - | TRBD1 | CASSLYELQGGYGYTF | TGTGCCAGCAGCCTCTACGAATTACAGGGGGGGTATGGCTACACCTTC
TRBJ1-2 | TRBV28 | - | - | CASSPGVFYGYTF | TGTGCCAGCAGCCCAGGGGTATTCTATGGCTACACCTTC
TRBJ2-7 | TRBV29-1 | - | TRBD1 | CSVNRGTSYEQYF | TGCAGCGTTAACAGGGGAACATCCTACGAGCAGTACTTC
TRBJ2-2 | TRBV10-3 | - | - | CAISESVQTNTGELFF | TGTGCCATCAGTGAGTCTGTACAGACAAACACCGGGGAGCTGTTTTTT
TRBJ1-5 | TRBV12-3/TRBV12-4 | - | - | CASSLVGNQPQHF | TGTGCCAGCAGTTTAGTCGGGAATCAGCCCCAGCATTTT
TRBJ2-4 | TRBV14 | once | - | CASTLGGATIQYF | TGTGCCAGCACCCTAGGGGGGGCGACCATTCAGTACTTC
TRBJ2-1 | TRBV7-9 | - | TRBD1 | CASSFSTGVPSIIF | TGTGCCAGCAGCTTCTCGACAGGGGTCCCAAGTATCATCTTC
TRBJ1-4 | TRBV7-9 | - | - | CASSLGTATNEKLFF | TGTGCCAGCAGCTTAGGGACTGCAACTAATGAAAAACTGTTTTTT
TRBJ2-7 | TRBV2 | - | TRBD2 | CASSVKVGGTSNHEQYF | TGTGCCAGCAGTGTAAAAGTTGGGGGGACTAGCAATCACGAGCAGTACTTC
TRBJ1-2 | TRBV28 | once | TRBD1 | CASSLSIGTGVYGYTF | TGTGCCAGCAGTTTATCGATTGGGACAGGGGTCTATGGCTACACCTTC
TRBJ1-5 | TRBV11-2 | - | - | CASSLEHNQPQHF | TGTGCCAGCAGCTTAGAACACAATCAGCCCCAGCATTTT
TRBJ1-6 | TRBV30 | - | - | CAWANREGSPLHF | TGTGCCTGGGCTAACAGGGAAGGTTCACCCCTCCACTTT
TRBJ2-7 | TRBV2 | few | - | CASSGDSYYEQYF | TGTGCCAGCAGCGGAGACAGCTACTACGAGCAGTACTTC
TRBJ2-2 | TRBV10-1 | - | TRBD1 | CASHQQGAQAGELFF | TGCGCCAGCCACCAACAGGGGGCGCAAGCCGGGGAGCTGTTTTTT
TRBJ1-4 | TRBV2 | - | TRBD1 | CASSGTGWSRANEKLFF | TGTGCCAGCAGCGGGACAGGGTGGTCTCGGGCTAATGAAAAACTGTTTTTT
TRBJ1-2 | TRBV11-3 | - | - | CASSSPGGNYGYTF | TGTGCCAGCAGCTCCCCGGGGGGAAACTATGGCTACACCTTC